This TCR beta chain was sequenced in a study of cytotoxic CD8 clonotypes in ibrutinib-treated CLL. Investigators sought sequencing depths of between 1 in 200,000 and 1 in 1 million T cells. The repertoire was sequenced with immunoSEQ multiplex PCR; TCRdb's copy has only in-frame clones and lacks some. Of roughly 180,000 clones in the sample, around 72% were seen once. Study-level results: Shared public clonotypes were rare, and on treatment they either got smaller or stayed the same.

Per the germline V gene, CDR1 is GTSNPN and CDR2 is SVGIG (reference sequence). The CDR3 has 14 residues. V gave up 5 bases and J gave up 0 bases, with 11 bases separating them. Library input was around 2 micrograms of DNA from cryopreserved PBMCs. As to this clone: Its antigen is still unknown.

This clonotype was sampled from a human donor with chronic lymphocytic leukemia. The rearrangement joins TRBV30 to TRBJ2-1; the D is unclear. This specimen was PBMCs, taken after 24 months of ibrutinib treatment. CDR3 amino acids: CAWEDSHSYNEQFF. In DNA, the CDR3 is TGTGCCTGGGAAGACTCGCACTCCTACAATGAGCAGTTCTTC. Drawing the rest from reference TRBV30 and TRBJ2-1, the complete variable domain is SQTIHQWPATLVQPVGSPLSLECTVEGTSNPNLYWYRQAAGRGLQLLFYSVGIGQISSEVPQNLSASRPQDRQFILSSKKLLLSDSGFYLCAWEDSHSYNEQFFGPGTRLTVL.